This TCR beta chain was found in a study of shared clonotypes between healthy human individuals. General study points: Read depth was anticipated to influence clonotype sharing among donors.

Note on this clone: No antigen is known for it.

Researchers ran the assay at a deep level. Each cell subset's genomic DNA was divided evenly among several immunoSEQ plates. The repertoire was sequenced with immunoSEQ multiplex PCR; TCRdb's copy has only in-frame clones and lacks some. Of about 1.1 million clones listed, approximately 78% are singletons. This CDR3 spans 18 amino acids. From germline, CDR1 is MGHRA and CDR2 YSYEKL. Losses at the gene ends were 4 bases for V and 4 bases for J; bases not matched to a gene: 11. The chain joins TRBV4-1 to TRBJ2-1, with 12 positions matching TRBD2. The source material was memory CD4+ T cells from PBMCs. Stated subset: CD45RA-negative fraction. The TCR comes from a man in his late teens or twenties in good health. Some clones in this sample may be carry-over from other donors' samples. CDR3 DNA sequence: TGCGCCAGCAGCCGAGGACTAGCGGGAACCTTCCTATACAATGAGCAGTTCTTC. Translation gives CASSRGLAGTFLYNEQFF.